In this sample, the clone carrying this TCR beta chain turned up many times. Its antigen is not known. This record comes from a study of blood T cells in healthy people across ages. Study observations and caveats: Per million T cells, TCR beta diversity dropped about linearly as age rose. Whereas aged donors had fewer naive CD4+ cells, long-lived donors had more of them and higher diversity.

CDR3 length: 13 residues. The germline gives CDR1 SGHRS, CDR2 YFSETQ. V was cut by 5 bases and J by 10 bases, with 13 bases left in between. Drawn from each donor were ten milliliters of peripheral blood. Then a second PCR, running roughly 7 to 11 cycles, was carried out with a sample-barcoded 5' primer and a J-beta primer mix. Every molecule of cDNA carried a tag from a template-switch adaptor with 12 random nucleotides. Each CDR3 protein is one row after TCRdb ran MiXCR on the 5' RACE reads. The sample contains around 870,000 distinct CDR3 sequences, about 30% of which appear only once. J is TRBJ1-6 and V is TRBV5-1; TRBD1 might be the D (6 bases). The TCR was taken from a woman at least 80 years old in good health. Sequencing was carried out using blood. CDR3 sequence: CASRQGKESPLHF. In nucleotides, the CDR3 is TGCGCCAGCAGACAGGGAAAGGAATCACCCCTCCACTTT.